The 3 T cell receptor beta chains in this list originate from one sample, sequenced in a study of T-cell reconstitution after alpha-beta-depleted transplantation in children. Unique molecular identifiers were built into the TCRbeta library. TCRdb fed the PCR reads into MiXCR, producing one record per CDR3 protein. The sample lists some 500,000 distinct CDR3 sequences, approximately 32% occurring once. This specimen was PBMCs from the stem cell graft donor, taken from the stem cell graft. These TCRs come from a human donor who donated a stem cell graft to a child with aplastic anemia.

This clonotype was counted between two and nine times. The rearrangement uses TRBV5-1 and TRBJ1-6; D gene unclear. V was trimmed by 1 base and J by 14 bases, leaving 19 bases between them. This CDR3 has 15 amino acids. CDR1 SGHRS and CDR2 YFSETQ come from the germline V gene. The CDR3 sequence: CASSLQPGSVWALHF. In DNA, the CDR3 is TGCGCCAGCAGCTTGCAGCCGGGGTCAGTGTGGGCCCTCCACTTT. Variable domain in full (rest from reference TRBV5-1 and TRBJ1-6): KAGVTQTPRYLIKTRGQQVTLSCSPISGHRSVSWYQQTPGQGLQFLFEYFSETQRNKGNFPGRFSGRQFSNSRSEMNVSTLELGDSALYLCASSLQPGSVWALHFGNGTRLTVT.

This clonotype was detected ten times or more. The chain is built from TRBV9 and TRBJ2-1; 9 bases fit TRBD2. V lost 6 bases and J lost 0; bases outside the gene matches: 4. Per germline, CDR1 SGDLS and CDR2 YYNGEE. The CDR3 runs to 15 residues. This chain's CDR3 is CASTLTSGSYNEQFF. For the CDR3, the DNA is TGTGCCAGCACACTGACTAGCGGCTCCTACAATGAGCAGTTCTTC.

The chain employs TRBV2 and TRBJ2-1; perhaps TRBD2 as D (5 bases). Germline CDR1 SNHLY, CDR2 FYNNEI. V lost 2 bases and J lost 5, with 13 bases in between. The CDR3 is made up of 15 amino acids. CDR3 amino acids: CASSEYPPGNNEQFF. CDR3 nucleotide sequence: TGTGCCAGCAGTGAATATCCCCCGGGGAACAATGAGCAGTTCTTC.